A single sample is the source of the 13 T cell receptor beta chains below, sequenced in a study of cytomegalovirus exposure and HLA in healthy donors. The PCR made use of 60 Vbeta and 13 Jbeta primers. Sequencing was performed with immunoSEQ multiplex PCR; in TCRdb, only in-frame clones are kept and a portion is missing. This sample has more than 40,000 clones, with roughly half found just once. The source material was PBMCs. The receptors shown here come from a man aged 55 to 70 in good health and CMV-seronegative.

The chain carries TRBV9 and TRBJ2-7, with TRBD2 identical over 15 bases. The V gene end was trimmed by 3 bases and the J gene end by 6 bases; junction bases not matched to a gene: 4. The CDR3 totals 15 residues. CDR1 SGDLS and CDR2 YYNGEE come from the germline V gene. In DNA, the CDR3 is TGTGCCAGCAGCGCTCAGGGACTAGCGGGAGGCGAGCAGTACTTC. It encodes CASSAQGLAGGEQYF. Full variable domain (missing parts from reference TRBV9 and TRBJ2-7): DSGVTQTPKHLITATGQRVTLRCSPRSGDLSVYWYQQSLDQGLQFLIQYYNGEERAKGNILERFSAQQFPDLHSELNLSSLELGDSALYFCASSAQGLAGGEQYFGPGTRLTVT.

This clone was seen just once. V usage is TRBV5-1 and J usage is TRBJ2-5, with a weak D call TRBD2 (6 bases). In germline, CDR1 is SGHRS, CDR2 YFSETQ. This CDR3 comprises 14 residues. V was pared by 2 bases and J by 2 bases, with 10 bases between. Written as DNA, the CDR3 is TGCGCCAGCAGCTTCAGTGCGGGACAAGAGACCCAGTACTTC. Translating it yields CASSFSAGQETQYF.

In this sample, this clone turned up once. The chain couples TRBV10-1 to TRBJ2-3; 14 bases fit TRBD2. The V gene end was trimmed by 5 bases and the J gene end by 6 bases; junction bases not matched to a gene: 4. This CDR3 comprises 15 residues. In germline, CDR1 is WNHNN, CDR2 SYGVQD (reference sequence). Here the CDR3 reads CASSPGLAGVDTQYF. For the CDR3, the DNA is TGCGCCAGCAGTCCGGGACTAGCGGGAGTGGATACGCAGTATTTT.

The genes are TRBV7-2 and TRBJ1-2; D might be TRBD1 (6 bases). The germline CDR1 and CDR2 sequences are SGHTA and FQGNSA. The V gene lost 1 base and the J gene lost 8 bases, with 14 bases spanning the gap. There are 14 residues in the CDR3. CDR3 residues: CASSLGTGSGGYTF. In DNA form, the CDR3 reads TGTGCCAGCAGCTTAGGAACAGGGTCTGGAGGCTACACCTTC. Full variable domain (missing parts from reference TRBV7-2 and TRBJ1-2): GAGVSQSPSNKVTEKGKDVELRCDPISGHTALYWYRQSLGQGLEFLIYFQGNSAPDKSGLPSDRFSAERTGGSVSTLTIQRTQQEDSAVYLCASSLGTGSGGYTFGSGTRLTVV.

CDR3 nucleotides: TGTGCCAGCAGTTTAGGACAGGGGGCAACCTACGAGCAGTACTTC. It yields the protein CASSLGQGATYEQYF. The genes are TRBV6-5 and TRBJ2-7; 11 bases are shared with TRBD1. Germline loops: CDR1 MNHEY, CDR2 SVGAGI. There are 15 residues in the CDR3. Losses at the gene ends were 4 bases for V and 2 bases for J; bases not matched to a gene: 4.

The genes are TRBV7-8 and TRBJ1-2; 7 nucleotides agree with TRBD1. The germline V gene encodes CDR1 SGHVS and CDR2 FQNEAQ. CDR3 size: 15 residues. The ends lost 1 base at V and 5 bases at J; junction bases unmatched: 7. Here the CDR3 DNA reads TGTGCCAGCAGCTTAGGAATAGGGACAGCTTATGGCTACACCTTC. The encoded protein is CASSLGIGTAYGYTF.

This clone was recorded a few times. CDR3 bases: TGTGCCAGCAGTGAATTCGGGGACAGTAAAGACGAGCAGTACTTC. This codes for CASSEFGDSKDEQYF. V usage is TRBV2 and J usage is TRBJ2-7, with 7 bases aligning to TRBD1. The CDR3 is made up of 15 amino acids. Looked up from germline, CDR1 is SNHLY and CDR2 is FYNNEI. V dropped 2 bases and J dropped 5; count of bases not matched to a gene: 9.

J is TRBJ1-2 and V is TRBV7-2, with TRBD1 matching over 7 bases. This CDR3 comprises 13 residues. The V segment lost 8 bases and the J segment 5 bases; nucleotides outside the gene matches: 8. Germline V gene sequence: CDR1 SGHTA, CDR2 FQGNSA. The CDR3 sequence: CASDSGTAYGYTF. CDR3 in DNA: TGTGCCAGCGACTCCGGGACAGCTTATGGCTACACCTTC.

V gene TRBV5-4 combines with J gene TRBJ2-1; the D gene is possibly TRBD1 (6 bases). The CDR3 has 14 residues. Germline-derived CDR1 and CDR2 are SGHNT and YYREEE (reference sequence). V lost 2 bases and J lost 9, with 15 bases in between. CDR3 sequence: CASSFGTGITEQFF. The DNA of the CDR3 is TGTGCCAGCAGCTTTGGCACAGGGATAACTGAGCAGTTCTTC.

The V call is TRBV6-6, the J call TRBJ1-2, with 10 bases identical to TRBD1. The germline V gene encodes CDR1 MNHNY and CDR2 SVGAGI (reference sequence). The CDR3 is 12 residues long. With V trimmed by 4 bases and J by 10 bases, 3 bases remained unmatched. The CDR3 reads CASSSGTGAYTF. CDR3 sequence (DNA): TGTGCCAGCAGTTCTGGGACAGGGGCCTACACCTTC.

The genes are TRBV7-2 and TRBJ2-3, with 14 bases fitting TRBD2. The germline V gene encodes CDR1 SGHTA and CDR2 FQGNSA. The CDR3 sequence is 15 residues long. V lost 5 bases, J lost 6 bases, and 4 bases stayed unmatched. The CDR3 coding sequence is TGTGCCAGCAGCGAGCGGACTAGCGGGAGGGATACGCAGTATTTT. Amino acid sequence: CASSERTSGRDTQYF.

This clone was observed a handful of times. V gene TRBV6-1 combines with J gene TRBJ1-5; D is unclear. Per germline, CDR1 MNHNS and CDR2 SASEGT. Trimming took off 6 bases at V and 1 base at J, with 13 bases between the two ends. There are 15 residues in the CDR3. The CDR3 protein is CASRSELVSNQPQHF. The DNA for the CDR3 is TGTGCCAGCAGGTCCGAACTAGTGAGCAATCAGCCCCAGCATTTT.

The rearrangement joins TRBV30 to TRBJ2-2; 10 bases line up with TRBD2. Trimming at V came to 4 bases and at J to 8 bases, leaving 4 bases not matched to a gene. From germline, CDR1 is GTSNPN and CDR2 SVGIG (reference sequence). This CDR3 is built from 13 residues. The CDR3 DNA sequence: TGTGCCTGGACCGCGACTAGCGGGGGGGAGCTGTTTTTT. Its translation is CAWTATSGGELFF.